This entry features one TCR beta chain sequence. What it recognizes is unknown. This CDR3 spans 14 amino acids. V shed 2 bases and J shed 2 bases, with 10 bases lying between them. The germline V gene encodes CDR1 LGHDT and CDR2 YNNKEL (reference sequence). The table came from immunoSEQ multiplex PCR; TCRdb's copy has only in-frame clones and leaves some out. Of fewer than 85,000 clones listed, approximately 92% are singletons. This entry comes from a study of T cell responses to AZD1222 COVID-19 vaccine. General study results and limits: With dominance at 160-218 and 743-854, vaccine-associated CD4 TCRs spanned spike. Recipients of AZD1222 seropositive at baseline numbered only 6 or 7. Donors were chiefly white British, with a greater number of females, and clonal diversity was perhaps underestimated.

Analysis merged second doses at about 4 or about 12 weeks. This specimen consisted of peripheral blood, obtained 28 days after the second AZD1222 dose. The chain combines TRBV3-1 (or the pseudogene TRBV3-2) with TRBJ2-7; tentative D call: TRBD2 (5 bases). This receptor was taken from an adult who received the AZD1222 COVID-19 vaccine. CDR3 loop: CASSQLGRAYEQYF. The CDR3 DNA sequence: TGTGCCAGCAGCCAATTGGGGAGAGCCTACGAGCAGTACTTC.